This TCR beta chain is from a study of control samples from healthy donors and cancer patients. The protocol was immunoSEQ multiplex PCR, while the TCRdb copy is restricted to in-frame clones and leaves out a portion. The repertoire consists of around 110,000 clones, with about 94% occurring once and the leading ten covering about 2.8%. Germline V gives CDR1 SGHNT, CDR2 YYREEE (reference sequence). With V trimmed by 4 bases and J by 4 bases, 13 bases remained unmatched. The CDR3 spans 16 residues. The chain employs TRBV5-4 and TRBJ2-7; the match to TRBD2 covers 8 bases. This receptor was taken from a young man in good health. Source material: blood. The chain's CDR3 is CASSGGNGLAGYEQYF. CDR3 nucleotide sequence: TGTGCCAGCAGCGGGGGGAACGGACTAGCTGGTTACGAGCAGTACTTC.